One and the same sample provided the 20 T cell receptor beta chains below, sequenced in a study of T cell changes during pregnancy in multiple sclerosis (dated by TCRdb to between 2018 and 2021). Library preparation employed the immunoSEQ multiplex PCR assay. Entries here come from immuneACCESS through TCRdb and include only in-frame sequences with V and J called. Some clones fail to appear in such tables; in the studies checked, an unresolved V gene covers under half of the shortfall, and the cause of the remainder is unknown. Across this sample there are over 70,000 clones, with about 93% seen only once. About 3.9% of the sample is taken by the ten largest. Source: peripheral blood, taken in the first trimester of pregnancy. All receptors derive from a female donor with multiple sclerosis, enrolled in a pregnancy study.

J is TRBJ1-1 and V is TRBV5-1, with TRBD1 matching over 8 bases. CDR3 length equals 15 residues. CDR1 is SGHRS, CDR2 YFSETQ, per germline. V trimming: 4 bases; J trimming: 0 bases; junction bases outside the gene matches: 5. The chain's CDR3 is CASSPGQGLNTEAFF. Here the CDR3 DNA reads TGCGCCAGCAGCCCCGGACAGGGACTGAACACTGAAGCTTTCTTT.

In DNA form, the CDR3 reads TGTGCCAGCAGCTTGATGACTAGTCTCGGTTTGGAGACCCAGTACTTC. This codes for CASSLMTSLGLETQYF. The chain couples TRBV7-9 to TRBJ2-5, with a weak D call TRBD2 (6 bases). This CDR3 has 16 residues. The ends were cut back, 3 bases at V and 5 bases at J, with 19 bases in the middle. The V gene's germline CDR1 is SEHNR and CDR2 FQNEAQ (reference sequence).

This rearrangement joins TRBV6-6 to TRBJ2-7; 7 bases align to TRBD2. CDR1 and CDR2 from the germline V gene are MNHNY and SVGAGI (reference sequence). Losses at the gene ends were 5 bases for V and 0 bases for J; bases not matched to a gene: 7. The CDR3 is 15 amino acids. The CDR3 DNA reads TGTGCCAGCAGTAACGCGGGGGTAAGCTCCTACGAGCAGTACTTC. Amino acid sequence: CASSNAGVSSYEQYF.

This chain links TRBV4-2 with TRBJ2-7; maybe TRBD2 (5 bases). V shed 5 bases and J shed 6 bases, with 8 bases lying between them. The CDR3 loop spans 11 amino acids. CDR1 and CDR2 from the germline V gene are LGHNA and YNFKEQ. The CDR3 spells CASSFGLEQYF. The CDR3, as DNA: TGTGCCAGCAGCTTCGGACTCGAGCAGTACTTC.

The chain links TRBV21-1 to TRBJ2-7; the listed D gene, TRBD2, was not tested against the DNA. TRBV21-1 is deemed a pseudogene. CDR3 size: 15 residues. Here the CDR3 reads CASSPSGSQLYEQYF. CDR3 coding DNA: TGTGCCAGCAGCCCCAGCGGATCCCAGCTCTACGAGCAGTACTTC.

This clone was counted once. The chain carries TRBV25-1 and TRBJ2-3, with no clear D. The CDR3 sequence is 13 residues long. Germline lookup yields CDR1 MGHDK and CDR2 SYGVNS. Trimming cost V 3 bases and J 2 bases, with 6 bases left between them. In DNA, the CDR3 is TGTGCCAGCAGTGACTACCTCACAGATACGCAGTATTTT. Translating gives CASSDYLTDTQYF.

The CDR3: CASSEVPGASGGTYYNEQFF. The CDR3 nucleotides read TGTGCCAGCAGTGAAGTCCCCGGGGCTAGCGGGGGGACATACTACAATGAGCAGTTCTTC. The V gene is TRBV2, the J gene TRBJ2-1; 11 bases align to TRBD2. The germline V gene has CDR1 SNHLY and CDR2 FYNNEI. CDR3 length: 20 residues. The V segment lost 1 base and the J segment 3 bases; nucleotides outside the gene matches: 14. Full variable domain (remainder filled in from reference TRBV2 and TRBJ2-1): EPEVTQTPSHQVTQMGQEVILRCVPISNHLYFYWYRQILGQKVEFLVSFYNNEISEKSEIFDDQFSVERPDGSNFTLKIRSTKLEDSAMYFCASSEVPGASGGTYYNEQFFGPGTRLTVL.

V and J are TRBV6-4 and TRBJ2-3, with D possibly being TRBD2 (5 bases). This CDR3 comprises 15 residues. Germline V gives CDR1 MRHNA, CDR2 SNTAGT. Trimming took 3 bases from V and 0 from J, leaving 10 bases between them. CDR3 residues: CASSEEGRSTDTQYF. Written as DNA, the CDR3 is TGTGCCAGCAGTGAGGAAGGGAGAAGCACAGATACGCAGTATTTT.

The V call is TRBV10-2, the J call TRBJ2-1; tentative D call: TRBD2 (5 bases). The germline V and J ends were trimmed by 7 bases and 2 bases, with 15 bases remaining between them. The CDR3 extends over 15 amino acids. The germline CDR1 and CDR2 sequences are WSHSY and SAAADI. The CDR3 here is CASMGSDYPYNEQFF. The CDR3 DNA reads TGCGCCAGCATGGGTAGCGACTATCCCTACAATGAGCAGTTCTTC.

This chain links TRBV11-3 with TRBJ2-7; D call uncertain. CDR3 size: 13 residues. Germline loops: CDR1 SGHNT, CDR2 YENEEA. Trimming took 5 bases from V and 2 from J, leaving 10 bases between them. The CDR3 region has the DNA TGTGCCAGCAGCCACGGGTGGGCCTACGAGCAGTACTTC. Its translation is CASSHGWAYEQYF.

The V call is TRBV15, the J call TRBJ2-2; perhaps TRBD2 as D (5 bases). V was shortened by 5 bases and J by 6 bases, with 10 bases between the two germline ends. CDR1 and CDR2 from the germline V gene are LNHNV and YYDKDF (reference sequence). This CDR3 region has 13 residues. The CDR3 bases are TGTGCCACCAGCCCCCTAGCTTCCGGGGAGCTGTTTTTT. Its translation: CATSPLASGELFF.

The V and J genes are TRBV2 and TRBJ2-6, with TRBD1 matching 8 bases. J lost 0 bases, V lost 3 bases, and 7 bases had no gene match. This CDR3 comprises 18 residues. Germline V gene data show CDR1 as SNHLY and CDR2 as FYNNEI. CDR3: CASSDPIGQGSGANVLTF. In nucleotides, the CDR3 is TGTGCCAGCAGTGACCCCATCGGACAGGGCTCTGGGGCCAACGTCCTGACTTTC.

The rearrangement joins TRBV13 to TRBJ1-1; D may be TRBD1 (5 bases). CDR3 size: 10 residues. Trimming removed 8 bases at V and 5 bases at J, with 6 bases between. CDR1 and CDR2 (germline): PRHDT, FYEKMQ (reference sequence). The CDR3: CASRGTEAFF. DNA for the CDR3: TGTGCCAGCCGGGGGACTGAAGCTTTCTTT.

The V call is TRBV7-9, the J call TRBJ1-2, with 7 nucleotides matching TRBD1. The V segment lost 5 bases and the J segment 7 bases; nucleotides outside the gene matches: 7. The CDR3 length is 13 residues. Germline V gives CDR1 SEHNR, CDR2 FQNEAQ (reference sequence). The CDR3 sequence is CASSRDRVGGYTF. CDR3 DNA sequence: TGTGCCAGCAGCAGAGACAGGGTTGGTGGCTACACCTTC.

This clone was found once. The rearrangement joins TRBV5-4 to TRBJ2-1; TRBD2 agrees at 11 bases. CDR1 and CDR2 (germline): SGHNT, YYREEE (reference sequence). V lost 3 bases, J lost 6 bases, and 8 bases stayed unmatched. The CDR3 has 16 amino acids. The CDR3 loop reads CASSSSGTSGSNEQFF. DNA for the CDR3: TGTGCCAGCAGCTCATCTGGGACTAGCGGCTCCAATGAGCAGTTCTTC.

The rearrangement joins TRBV5-6 to TRBJ1-1, with D unresolved. Trimming took off 7 bases at V and 8 bases at J, with 18 bases between the two ends. CDR3 length: 13 amino acids. The germline CDR1 and CDR2 sequences are SGHDT and YYEEEE. CDR3 DNA sequence: TGTGCCAGCCGACTACCGGGAGGGATCGAAGCTTTCTTT. This sequence encodes CASRLPGGIEAFF.

This chain connects TRBV13 to TRBJ2-7; 8 bases agree with TRBD1. The V gene end was trimmed by 5 bases and the J gene end by 4 bases; junction bases not matched to a gene: 7. There are 14 residues in the CDR3. CDR1 is PRHDT and CDR2 is FYEKMQ in the germline V gene (reference sequence). CDR3 region: CASSGRDRSYEQYF. DNA for the CDR3: TGTGCCAGCAGCGGTCGGGACAGGAGTTACGAGCAGTACTTC.

This sequence joins TRBV9 and TRBJ1-3; unclear D gene. CDR3 size: 15 residues. Per germline, CDR1 SGDLS and CDR2 YYNGEE. The V gene lost 0 bases and the J gene lost 2 bases, with 9 bases spanning the gap. The CDR3 protein is CASSVDSGAGNTIYF. The CDR3 DNA sequence: TGTGCCAGCAGCGTAGACAGTGGCGCTGGAAACACCATATATTTT.

This sequence joins TRBV13 and TRBJ2-3; D not resolved. V shed 5 bases and J shed 1 base, with 16 bases lying between them. Germline loops: CDR1 PRHDT, CDR2 FYEKMQ (reference sequence). The CDR3 extends over 16 amino acids. CDR3 nucleotide sequence: TGTGCCAGCAGCCCCAGTACGAGCGCTGGCACAGATACGCAGTATTTT. It specifies CASSPSTSAGTDTQYF.

V and J are TRBV2 and TRBJ1-5; D gene ambiguous. V was clipped by 6 bases and J by 3 bases, with 9 bases between them. Looked up from germline, CDR1 is SNHLY and CDR2 is FYNNEI. This CDR3 has 13 residues. The CDR3 DNA sequence: TGTGCCAGCAGGGCCAGTGACAATCAGCCCCAGCATTTT. Protein: CASRASDNQPQHF.